The table lists the clone carrying this T cell receptor beta chain with a few counts. Preparing the TCRbeta library involved the use of unique molecular identifiers. TCRdb analysed the PCR reads with MiXCR anew, one entry per CDR3 protein. The table records 350,000 to 400,000 distinct CDR3 sequences, roughly 22% of them present only once. CDR3 length: 15 amino acids. Germline V gene lookup returns CDR1 SNHLY and CDR2 FYNNEI. Trimming left V 1 base short and J 0 bases short, with 7 bases between. The sample is drawn from a study of T-cell reconstitution after alpha-beta-depleted transplantation in children.

This material consisted of PBMCs from the stem cell graft donor, taken from the stem cell graft. The TCR originated in a human donor who donated a stem cell graft to a child with acute myeloid leukemia. The V call is TRBV2, the J call TRBJ2-1, with unresolved D. As DNA, the CDR3 is TGTGCCAGCAGTGAAGGGCGGAGCTCCTACAATGAGCAGTTCTTC. Amino acids: CASSEGRSSYNEQFF.